This T cell receptor beta chain was sequenced for a study of blood T cells in healthy people across ages. Germline-derived CDR1 and CDR2 are SGHNT and YYREEE (reference sequence). This CDR3 has 16 amino acids. V gave up 0 bases and J gave up 1 base, with 13 bases separating them. With a J-beta primer mix and a sample-barcoded 5' primer, a second PCR ran about 7 to 11 cycles. Each CDR3 protein is one row after TCRdb ran MiXCR on the 5' RACE reads. Of about 800,000 distinct CDR3 sequences detected, about 25% appear once; the ten largest clones hold roughly 3.8%. This sample also appeared in a second study, on T cells of mothers and their children. That work states: For related and unrelated pairs alike, thymic selection shapes TCR recombination output similarly.

This receptor was identified in a boy younger than 18 in good health. Sequenced sample: blood. The J gene is TRBJ1-1, the V gene TRBV5-4, with D hard to call. CDR3 sequence reads: CASSLAWESANTEAFF. The CDR3 bases are TGTGCCAGCAGCTTGGCCTGGGAGTCCGCGAACACTGAAGCTTTCTTT.